These T cell receptor beta chains were read from a single sample in a study of shared clonotypes between healthy human individuals. TCRdb's copy holds only in-frame clones and misses some; the assay was immunoSEQ multiplex PCR. The data show over a million clones, approximately 80% seen once. The sample taken for sequencing was memory CD4+ T cells from PBMCs. The receptors originated from a young man in good health. Some clones in this sample may be carry-over from other donors' samples. Each CDR3 is given with its conserved first and last residue. Fields, in order: clone size, D gene, J gene, V gene, CDR3 DNA, CDR3 protein. A D gene is named only where the DNA matches it firmly. Rows give clone size only sometimes, using once, few, many, or a class for an expanded clone.

size: .; D: .; J: TRBJ2-5; V: TRBV29-1; DNA: TGCAGCGTTGGGAGAGTTGGGGAGACCCAGTACTTC; CDR3: CSVGRVGETQYF
size: .; D: .; J: TRBJ2-3; V: TRBV4-3; DNA: TGCGCCAGCAGCCCGGGGGCGAGTGTAGACACAGATACGCAGTATTTT; CDR3: CASSPGASVDTDTQYF
size: .; D: TRBD1; J: TRBJ2-7; V: TRBV6-5; DNA: TGTGCCAGCAGACGGGACAGGGCCACCTACGAGCAGTACTTC; CDR3: CASRRDRATYEQYF
size: .; D: TRBD1; J: TRBJ1-5; V: TRBV2; DNA: TGTGCCAGCAGTGAAGGAGGGACAGACAATCAGCCCCAGCATTTT; CDR3: CASSEGGTDNQPQHF
size: .; D: .; J: TRBJ1-1; V: TRBV5-1; DNA: TGCGCCAGCAGCTTGGAAGAGGCCACTGAAGCTTTCTTT; CDR3: CASSLEEATEAFF
size: .; D: TRBD1; J: TRBJ1-1; V: TRBV5-1; DNA: TGCGCCAGCAGCTTCTTGACAGGGATGAACACTGAAGCTTTCTTT; CDR3: CASSFLTGMNTEAFF
size: .; D: .; J: TRBJ2-5; V: TRBV2; DNA: TGTGCCAGCGATGCGTCGAGCCAAGAGACCCAGTACTTC; CDR3: CASDASSQETQYF
size: .; D: TRBD1; J: TRBJ1-5; V: TRBV18; DNA: TGTGCCAGCTCAGCCGACAGGGGCAATCAGCCCCAGCATTTT; CDR3: CASSADRGNQPQHF
size: .; D: TRBD1; J: TRBJ2-5; V: TRBV14; DNA: TGTGCCAGCAGCCATCTCCCCGGGACAGGACAAGAGACCCAGTACTTC; CDR3: CASSHLPGTGQETQYF
size: once; D: TRBD2; J: TRBJ2-1; V: TRBV7-2; DNA: TGTGCCAGCTTGCCTAGCGGGAGCTCCTACAATGAGCAGTTCTTC; CDR3: CASLPSGSSYNEQFF
size: .; D: .; J: TRBJ2-7; V: TRBV28; DNA: TGTGCCAGCAGTTTAGGTTCCGAGCAGTACTTC; CDR3: CASSLGSEQYF
size: .; D: .; J: TRBJ1-2; V: TRBV5-1; DNA: TGCGCCAGCAGCTTGGGACAGGTGGTTGTTAAGGGGGACTACACCTTC; CDR3: CASSLGQVVVKGDYTF
size: .; D: .; J: TRBJ2-1; V: TRBV27; DNA: TGTGCCAGCAGTTTTATAAGGAGAAGTGGCGGGGAGAATGAGCAGTTCTTC; CDR3: CASSFIRRSGGENEQFF
size: few; D: TRBD1; J: TRBJ1-3; V: TRBV5-1; DNA: TGCGCCAGCAGCTCGAATACAGGGGACGGAAACACCATATATTTT; CDR3: CASSSNTGDGNTIYF
size: .; D: .; J: TRBJ1-1; V: TRBV4-2; DNA: TGTGCCAGCAGCCAAGACCCCGGACAGCAGAACACTGAAGCTTTCTTT; CDR3: CASSQDPGQQNTEAFF
size: .; D: .; J: TRBJ2-7; V: TRBV11-2; DNA: TGTGCCAGCAGCCGTCTAAGGGGGAGTGGTTACGAGCAGTACTTC; CDR3: CASSRLRGSGYEQYF
size: .; D: .; J: TRBJ1-3; V: TRBV9; DNA: TGTGCCAGCAGCCCTGGACGGAGCTCTGGAAACACCATATATTTT; CDR3: CASSPGRSSGNTIYF
size: .; D: TRBD2; J: TRBJ2-5; V: TRBV5-4; DNA: TGTGCCAGCAGCACCGGACTAGCGGGGTCAGGGACCCAGTACTTC; CDR3: CASSTGLAGSGTQYF
size: few; D: TRBD2; J: TRBJ2-7; V: TRBV11-2; DNA: TGTGCCAGCAGCCCGATGTGGGGACTAGCGGGAGAATACGACGAGCAGTACTTC; CDR3: CASSPMWGLAGEYDEQYF
size: .; D: .; J: TRBJ2-2; V: TRBV6-6; DNA: TGTGCCAGCAGTGACTCGGCGGAGTCCAACACCGGGGAGCTGTTTTTT; CDR3: CASSDSAESNTGELFF
size: .; D: .; J: TRBJ1-2; V: TRBV23-1; DNA: TGCGCCAGCAGTCAATCAGTAGGGGTTTCCTATGGCTACACCTTC; CDR3: CASSQSVGVSYGYTF
size: few; D: .; J: TRBJ2-2; V: TRBV7-3; DNA: TGTGCCAGCAGCCCCGCGATTACCGGGAGAACCGGGGAGCTGTTTTTT; CDR3: CASSPAITGRTGELFF
size: .; D: .; J: TRBJ2-2; V: TRBV27; DNA: TGTGCCAGCAGTTTAAGGGGCGGATCCGGGGAGCTGTTTTTT; CDR3: CASSLRGGSGELFF
size: .; D: .; J: TRBJ1-5; V: TRBV15; DNA: TGTGCCACCAGCAGGACGGCTTATAGCAATCAGCCCCAGCATTTT; CDR3: CATSRTAYSNQPQHF
size: .; D: .; J: TRBJ2-2; V: TRBV19; DNA: TGTGCCAGTAGTATAGATTCTGCGGAACGCGGGGAGCTGTTTTTT; CDR3: CASSIDSAERGELFF
size: .; D: .; J: TRBJ2-3; V: TRBV7-9; DNA: TGTGCCAGCGGGTTAGGGGGCACAGATACGCAGTATTTT; CDR3: CASGLGGTDTQYF
size: .; D: .; J: TRBJ2-7; V: TRBV7-3; DNA: TGTGCCAGCAGTCCCATGGGGACTCTAGGGGAGCAGTACTTC; CDR3: CASSPMGTLGEQYF
size: .; D: .; J: TRBJ2-1; V: TRBV11-2; DNA: TGTGCCAGCAGCTTAGATCGGCTAGCGCTCTACAATGAGCAGTTCTTC; CDR3: CASSLDRLALYNEQFF
size: .; D: .; J: TRBJ2-1; V: TRBV7-2; DNA: TGTGCCAGCAGCTCCCAGGGGGGCTCCTACAATGAGCAGTTCTTC; CDR3: CASSSQGGSYNEQFF
size: .; D: .; J: TRBJ2-6; V: TRBV5-1; DNA: TGCGCCAGCAGCTTGGCTATTGGGGATACTGGGGCCAACGTCCTGACTTTC; CDR3: CASSLAIGDTGANVLTF
size: .; D: .; J: TRBJ1-5; V: TRBV7-2; DNA: TGTGCCAGCAGCTTCTCAGGACAGCCCCAGCATTTT; CDR3: CASSFSGQPQHF
size: .; D: .; J: TRBJ2-1; V: TRBV28; DNA: TGTGCCAGCAGTTCCACCGCGGCCAATTACAATGAGCAGTTCTTC; CDR3: CASSSTAANYNEQFF
size: .; D: .; J: TRBJ1-5; V: TRBV27; DNA: TGTGCCAGCGGACTAGGGGGACAGCCCCAGCATTTT; CDR3: CASGLGGQPQHF
size: few; D: .; J: TRBJ1-2; V: TRBV28; DNA: TGTGCCAGCAGTTCTCAGCGGCGCGGCTACACCTTC; CDR3: CASSSQRRGYTF
size: .; D: .; J: TRBJ1-4; V: TRBV7-9; DNA: TGTGCCAGCAGCTTACCTAGGACGGGGAATGAAAAACTGTTTTTT; CDR3: CASSLPRTGNEKLFF
size: .; D: .; J: TRBJ2-5; V: TRBV2; DNA: TGTGCCAGCAGTTTCTCAGAGGGGAAGACCCAGTACTTC; CDR3: CASSFSEGKTQYF
size: .; D: TRBD1; J: TRBJ2-6; V: TRBV9; DNA: TGTGCCAGCAGCCGCCGGGACAGCCGCTCTGGGGCCAACGTCCTGACTTTC; CDR3: CASSRRDSRSGANVLTF
size: once; D: .; J: TRBJ1-4; V: TRBV18; DNA: TGTGCCAGCTCACGACACCAAAATGAAAAACTGTTTTTT; CDR3: CASSRHQNEKLFF
size: .; D: .; J: TRBJ2-5; V: TRBV5-1; DNA: TGCGCCAGCGCCATTGGGGGATGGTACCAAGAGACCCAGTACTTC; CDR3: CASAIGGWYQETQYF
size: once; D: TRBD1; J: TRBJ1-3; V: TRBV4-2; DNA: TGTGCCAGCAGCGCAGGACAGGCCCCCGGAAACACCATATATTTT; CDR3: CASSAGQAPGNTIYF
size: .; D: .; J: TRBJ2-1; V: TRBV29-1; DNA: TGCAGCGCCGACCTTGAACACTCCTACAATGAGCAGTTCTTC; CDR3: CSADLEHSYNEQFF
size: .; D: .; J: TRBJ2-3; V: TRBV21-1; DNA: TGTGCCAGCAGCCGGGATGGTGGGAGGCCCACAGATACGCAGTATTTT; CDR3: CASSRDGGRPTDTQYF
size: .; D: .; J: TRBJ1-1; V: TRBV6-5; DNA: TGTGCCAGCAACCATCGACAACCGAACACTGAAGCTTTCTTT; CDR3: CASNHRQPNTEAFF
size: .; D: TRBD1; J: TRBJ1-5; V: TRBV6-1; DNA: TGTGCCAGCAGCGCCGGGACAGCCCGGCCGTTGCCCCAGCATTTT; CDR3: CASSAGTARPLPQHF
size: .; D: .; J: TRBJ1-1; V: TRBV5-1; DNA: TGCGCCAGCAGCTTTACTGGGGACGGCAGACACACTGAAGCTTTCTTT; CDR3: CASSFTGDGRHTEAFF
size: .; D: .; J: TRBJ2-1; V: TRBV5-1; DNA: TGCGCCAGCAGCTTGGGGAGGGAGCCCTCAGTGCATGAGCAGTTCTTC; CDR3: CASSLGREPSVHEQFF
size: .; D: TRBD2; J: TRBJ2-3; V: TRBV9; DNA: TGTGCCAGCAGCCCTAGACGGAGCGGGAACACAGATACGCAGTATTTT; CDR3: CASSPRRSGNTDTQYF
size: .; D: .; J: TRBJ2-6; V: TRBV15; DNA: TGTGCCACCAGCAGAGACTTGGCGTCCAACGTCCTGACTTTC; CDR3: CATSRDLASNVLTF
size: .; D: TRBD1; J: TRBJ1-2; V: TRBV30; DNA: TGTGCCAGCCACAGGGGTATGGACTATGGCTACACCTTC; CDR3: CASHRGMDYGYTF
size: .; D: .; J: TRBJ2-1; V: TRBV7-2; DNA: TGTGCCAGCAGCTTATCCAACAGGGAACAGTTCTTC; CDR3: CASSLSNREQFF
size: .; D: .; J: TRBJ2-7; V: TRBV7-3; DNA: TGTGCCAGCAGCCCCTCCGGGACCCCGATTTACGAGCAGTACTTC; CDR3: CASSPSGTPIYEQYF